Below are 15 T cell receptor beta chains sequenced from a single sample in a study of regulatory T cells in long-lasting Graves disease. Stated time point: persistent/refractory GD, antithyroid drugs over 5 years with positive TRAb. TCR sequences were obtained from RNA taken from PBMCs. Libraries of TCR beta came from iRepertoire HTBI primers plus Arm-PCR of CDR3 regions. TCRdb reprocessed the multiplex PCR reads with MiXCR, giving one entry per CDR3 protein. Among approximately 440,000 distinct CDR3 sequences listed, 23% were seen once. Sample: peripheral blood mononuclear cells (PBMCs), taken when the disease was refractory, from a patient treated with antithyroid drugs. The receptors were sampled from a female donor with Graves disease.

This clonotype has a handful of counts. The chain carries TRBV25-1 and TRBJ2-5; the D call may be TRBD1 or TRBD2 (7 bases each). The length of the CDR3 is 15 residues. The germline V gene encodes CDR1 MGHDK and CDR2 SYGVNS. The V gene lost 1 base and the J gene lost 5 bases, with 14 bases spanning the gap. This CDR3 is CASSEWEGALETQYF. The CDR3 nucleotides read TGTGCCAGCAGTGAATGGGAGGGGGCGCTTGAGACCCAGTACTTC.

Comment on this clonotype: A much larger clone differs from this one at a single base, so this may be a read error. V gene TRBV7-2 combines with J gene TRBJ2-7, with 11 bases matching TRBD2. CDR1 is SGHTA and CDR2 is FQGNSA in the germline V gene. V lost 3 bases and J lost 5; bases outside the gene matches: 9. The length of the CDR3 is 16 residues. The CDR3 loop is CASSFRLAGGGDEQYF. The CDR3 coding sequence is TGTGCCAGCAGCTTCCGGTTAGCGGGAGGGGGCGACGAGCAGTACTTC.

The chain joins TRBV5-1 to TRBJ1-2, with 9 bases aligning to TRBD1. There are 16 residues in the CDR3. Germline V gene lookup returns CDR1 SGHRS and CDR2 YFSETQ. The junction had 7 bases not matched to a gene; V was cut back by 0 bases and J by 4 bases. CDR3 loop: CASSLDEQGAAYGYTF. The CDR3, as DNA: TGCGCCAGCAGCTTGGACGAACAGGGGGCGGCCTATGGCTACACCTTC.

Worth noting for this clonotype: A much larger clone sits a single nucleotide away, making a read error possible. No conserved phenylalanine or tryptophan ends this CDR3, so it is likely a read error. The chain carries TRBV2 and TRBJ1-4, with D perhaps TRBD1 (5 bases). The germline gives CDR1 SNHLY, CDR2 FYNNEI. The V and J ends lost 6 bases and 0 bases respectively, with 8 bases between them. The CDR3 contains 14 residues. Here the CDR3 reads CASSVGATNEKLFL. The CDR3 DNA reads TGTGCCAGCAGCGTGGGGGCAACTAATGAAAAACTGTTTCTT.

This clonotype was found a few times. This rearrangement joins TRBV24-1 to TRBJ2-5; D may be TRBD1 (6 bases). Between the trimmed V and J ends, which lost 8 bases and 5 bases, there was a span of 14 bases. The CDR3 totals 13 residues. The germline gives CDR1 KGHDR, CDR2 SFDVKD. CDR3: CATNSGVMETQYF. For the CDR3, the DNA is TGTGCCACCAACTCAGGGGTGATGGAGACCCAGTACTTC.

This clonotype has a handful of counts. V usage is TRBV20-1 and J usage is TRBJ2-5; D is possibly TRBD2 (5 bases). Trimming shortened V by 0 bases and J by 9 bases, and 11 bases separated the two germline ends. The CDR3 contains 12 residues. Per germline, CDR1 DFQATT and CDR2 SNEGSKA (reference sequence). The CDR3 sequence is CSARDRAGAQYF. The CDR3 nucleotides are TGCAGTGCTAGAGATCGGGCCGGGGCCCAGTACTTC.

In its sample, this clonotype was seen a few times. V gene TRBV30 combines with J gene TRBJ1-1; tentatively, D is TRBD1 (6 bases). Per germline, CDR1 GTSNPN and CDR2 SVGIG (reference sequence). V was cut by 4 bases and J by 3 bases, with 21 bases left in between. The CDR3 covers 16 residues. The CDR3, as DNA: TGTGCCTGGAACCTTCTTCGGACAGCGCGGGACACTGAAGCTTTCTTT. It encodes CAWNLLRTARDTEAFF.

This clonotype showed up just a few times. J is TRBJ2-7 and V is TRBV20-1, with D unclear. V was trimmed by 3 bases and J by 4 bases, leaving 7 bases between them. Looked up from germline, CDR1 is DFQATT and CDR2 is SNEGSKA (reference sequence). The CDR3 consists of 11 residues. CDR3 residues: CSARVSYEQYF. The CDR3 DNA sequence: TGCAGTGCTAGGGTTTCATACGAGCAGTACTTC.

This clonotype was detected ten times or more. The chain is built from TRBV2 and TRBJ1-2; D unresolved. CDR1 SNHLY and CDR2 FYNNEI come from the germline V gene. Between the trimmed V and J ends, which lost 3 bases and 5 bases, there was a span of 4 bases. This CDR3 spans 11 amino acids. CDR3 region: CASSDLYGYTF. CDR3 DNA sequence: TGTGCCAGCAGTGACCTGTATGGCTACACCTTC.

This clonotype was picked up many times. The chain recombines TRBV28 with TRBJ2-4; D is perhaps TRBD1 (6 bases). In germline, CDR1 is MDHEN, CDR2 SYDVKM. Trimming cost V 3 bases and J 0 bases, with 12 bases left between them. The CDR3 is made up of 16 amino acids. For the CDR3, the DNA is TGTGCCAGCAGTTTTCAGGGGTCAATAGCCAAAAACATTCAGTACTTC. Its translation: CASSFQGSIAKNIQYF.

As DNA, the CDR3 is TGTGCCAGCTCCTGGGGGAGGGGCGGGGAGCTGTTTTTT. Residues: CASSWGRGGELFF. J is TRBJ2-2 and V is TRBV19; 7 bases map to TRBD2. V was pared by 9 bases and J by 7 bases, with 8 bases of the junction left unmatched. The CDR3 runs 13 residues. The germline gives CDR1 LNHDA, CDR2 SQIVND (reference sequence).

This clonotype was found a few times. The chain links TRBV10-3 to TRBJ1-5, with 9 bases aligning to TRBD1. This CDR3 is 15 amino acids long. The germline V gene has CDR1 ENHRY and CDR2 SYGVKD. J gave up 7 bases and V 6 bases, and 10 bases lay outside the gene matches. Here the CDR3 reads CAISETGGFGQPQHF. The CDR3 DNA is TGTGCCATCAGCGAAACAGGGGGCTTCGGACAGCCCCAGCATTTT.

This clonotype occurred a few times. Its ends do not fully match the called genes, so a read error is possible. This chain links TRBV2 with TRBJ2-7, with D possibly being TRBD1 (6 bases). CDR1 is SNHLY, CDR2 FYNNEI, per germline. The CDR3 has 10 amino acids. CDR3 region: CASSRTVTTF. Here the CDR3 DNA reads TGTGCCAGCAGTCGGACAGTCACGACCTTC.

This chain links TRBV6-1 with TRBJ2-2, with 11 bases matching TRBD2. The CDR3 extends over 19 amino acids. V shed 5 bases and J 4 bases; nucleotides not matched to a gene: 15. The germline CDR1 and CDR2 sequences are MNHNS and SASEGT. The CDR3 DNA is TGTGCCAGCAGTCCCCGAGGGAGGACTAGCGGGCTCTTCACCGGGGAGCTGTTTTTT. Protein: CASSPRGRTSGLFTGELFF.

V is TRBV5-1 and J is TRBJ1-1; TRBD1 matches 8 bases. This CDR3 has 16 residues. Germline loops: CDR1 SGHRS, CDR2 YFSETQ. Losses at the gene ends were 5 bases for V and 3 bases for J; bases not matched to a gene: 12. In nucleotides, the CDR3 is TGCGCCAGCAGAAATCTACCGGGACAGGAAGACACTGAAGCTTTCTTT. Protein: CASRNLPGQEDTEAFF.